This TCR beta chain appears in the sequencing data of a study of T-cell reconstitution after alpha-beta-depleted transplantation in children. The CDR3 length is 12 residues. Germline V CDR1 and CDR2: DFQATT, SNEGSKA (reference sequence). The ends lost 6 bases at V and 5 bases at J; junction bases unmatched: 5. Preparation of the TCRbeta library was carried out with unique molecular identifiers. From the PCR reads, TCRdb called clonotypes with MiXCR, one entry per CDR3 protein. The table has about 980,000 distinct CDR3 sequences, about 30% seen once; the top ten hold around 30%. Regarding this clonotype: Its antigen remains unknown.

Study results and limitations: The high TCRbeta diversity at day 60 in some patients came from surviving recipient T cells and thymic progenitors. Expanded clones from the graft, numbering several hundred, reportedly supplied alpha-beta T cells about two months after transplant. The main origin of T-cell counts and diversity one year after transplant was newly produced T cells.

The source is a boy younger than two who had a stem cell transplant for SCID, so the T cells may come from the graft donor. Sequencing used PBMCs, mostly from graft donor cells, obtained 360 days after TCRalphabeta/CD19-depleted stem cell transplant. The gene calls are TRBV20-1 and TRBJ2-3; 7 bases map to TRBD1. The CDR3 protein is CSAHTGEDTQYF. The DNA for the CDR3 is TGCAGTGCCCACACAGGGGAAGATACGCAGTATTTT.